These 16 T cell receptor beta chains share one sample of origin, sequenced in a study of memory CD4+ T cells and cytomegalovirus serostatus. The sort gate was single viable CD3+CD4+CD8-CD45RO+ cells for memory CD4+ T cells. Assay: immunoSEQ multiplex PCR; the TCRdb copy retains only in-frame clones and omits some. The sample has around 50,000 clones; around four fifths are singletons. The specimen sequenced was memory CD4+ T cells from blood. Receptors were obtained from an adult in good health and CMV-seronegative.

The rearrangement links TRBV28 to TRBJ2-7; 9 nucleotides align to TRBD2. This CDR3 has 13 amino acids. Unmatched junction bases numbered 5, after V lost 5 bases and J lost 6 bases. Germline-derived CDR1 and CDR2 are MDHEN and SYDVKM. CDR3 in amino acids: CASSLAGFGEQYF. CDR3 sequence (DNA): TGTGCCAGCAGTCTAGCGGGGTTTGGCGAGCAGTACTTC.

The chain is built from TRBV9 and TRBJ2-5, with D possibly matching TRBD2 (6 bases). V was pared by 2 bases and J by 5 bases, with 13 bases between. The CDR3 sequence is 14 residues long. From germline, CDR1 is SGDLS and CDR2 YYNGEE. The CDR3 here is CASSVGGGFETQYF. CDR3 in DNA: TGTGCCAGCAGCGTGGGAGGAGGGTTTGAGACCCAGTACTTC. Combining the CDR3 with reference TRBV9 and TRBJ2-5 gives the whole variable domain DSGVTQTPKHLITATGQRVTLRCSPRSGDLSVYWYQQSLDQGLQFLIQYYNGEERAKGNILERFSAQQFPDLHSELNLSSLELGDSALYFCASSVGGGFETQYFGPGTRLLVL.

V is TRBV2 and J is TRBJ2-1, with D perhaps matching TRBD1 or TRBD2 (7 bases each). Germline CDR1 and CDR2: SNHLY and FYNNEI. The V gene lost 9 bases and the J gene lost 4 bases, with 13 bases spanning the gap. The CDR3 consists of 13 residues. The CDR3: CASSRGGYNEQFF. Written as DNA, the CDR3 is TGTGCCAGTTCCAGGGGGGGATACAATGAGCAGTTCTTC.

This chain uses TRBV20-1 with TRBJ1-4; no reliable D call. Germline CDR1 DFQATT, CDR2 SNEGSKA (reference sequence). The CDR3 spans 11 residues. Trimming cost V 6 bases and J 4 bases, with 6 bases left between them. CDR3 protein: CSARFNEKLFF. CDR3 bases: TGCAGTGCCAGGTTTAATGAAAAACTGTTTTTT.

The chain joins TRBV28 to TRBJ2-7, with 7 positions matching TRBD2. The germline CDR1 and CDR2 sequences are MDHEN and SYDVKM. This CDR3 is built from 15 residues. Unmatched junction bases numbered 8, after V lost 6 bases and J lost 0 bases. The CDR3, as DNA: TGTGCCAGCAGCAGTCGGGGGGAGAGCTCCTACGAGCAGTACTTC. Amino acid sequence: CASSSRGESSYEQYF.

The chain has TRBV2 and TRBJ1-1; no firm D call. Germline CDR1 is SNHLY and CDR2 is FYNNEI. Trimming stripped 6 bases from V and 9 bases from J, with 14 bases between. This CDR3 comprises 12 residues. The CDR3 sequence: CASRYSGVKAFF. The CDR3 coding sequence is TGTGCCAGCAGATACAGCGGAGTTAAAGCTTTCTTT. The full variable domain, in which reference TRBV2 and TRBJ1-1 provide the parts outside the CDR3, is EPEVTQTPSHQVTQMGQEVILRCVPISNHLYFYWYRQILGQKVEFLVSFYNNEISEKSEIFDDQFSVERPDGSNFTLKIRSTKLEDSAMYFCASRYSGVKAFFGQGTRLTVV.

The DNA of the CDR3 is TGTGCCAGCAGCTTAGTGCGGACAGGGGTCTACGAGCAGTACTTC. Protein sequence: CASSLVRTGVYEQYF. This sequence joins TRBV11-2 and TRBJ2-7; TRBD1 matches 9 bases. The J segment lost 3 bases and the V segment lost 1 base, leaving 4 bases of the junction unmatched. This CDR3 contains 15 residues. Germline CDR1 SGHAT, CDR2 FQNNGV.

The rearrangement links TRBV6-1 to TRBJ1-5; 7 nucleotides match TRBD1. The CDR3 contains 15 residues. Germline CDR1 reads MNHNS; CDR2 reads SASEGT. The ends lost 6 bases at V and 2 bases at J; junction bases unmatched: 7. The DNA of the CDR3 is TGTGCCAGCAGCTCAGGGGGTACGGGCAATCAGCCCCAGCATTTT. This encodes CASSSGGTGNQPQHF.

This chain's CDR3 is CASSLTGGTNQPQHF. The CDR3 region has the DNA TGTGCCAGCAGTTTAACAGGGGGCACCAATCAGCCCCAGCATTTT. The rearrangement uses TRBV27 and TRBJ1-5, with TRBD1 matching over 9 bases. The J segment lost 3 bases and the V segment lost 2 bases, leaving 2 bases of the junction unmatched. The V gene's germline CDR1 is MNHEY and CDR2 SMNVEV (reference sequence). CDR3 length: 15 residues.

The rearrangement joins TRBV4-1 to TRBJ2-1; the match to TRBD2 covers 11 bases. The CDR3 contains 17 residues. CDR1 and CDR2 from the germline V gene are MGHRA and YSYEKL. The V segment lost 0 bases and the J segment 10 bases; nucleotides outside the gene matches: 11. In nucleotides, the CDR3 is TGCGCCAGCAGCCAAGAGATAGCGGGAGGGCCTAAGGAAGAGCAGTTCTTC. Its protein is CASSQEIAGGPKEEQFF.

The chain couples TRBV10-1 to TRBJ1-1; 12 bases match TRBD1. With V trimmed by 5 bases and J by 4 bases, 8 bases remained unmatched. Germline V gives CDR1 WNHNN, CDR2 SYGVQD (reference sequence). This CDR3 region has 16 residues. The CDR3 protein is CASSYLRDRGLTEAFF. The CDR3, as DNA: TGCGCCAGCAGTTACCTCCGGGACAGGGGGCTCACTGAAGCTTTCTTT.

V and J are TRBV5-1 and TRBJ2-3; D is perhaps TRBD1 or TRBD2 (6 bases each). The ends were cut back, 3 bases at V and 4 bases at J, with 12 bases in the middle. The CDR3 spans 14 residues. Germline V CDR1 and CDR2: SGHRS, YFSETQ. CDR3 loop: CASSSRRGSDTQYF. CDR3 DNA sequence: TGCGCCAGCAGCTCCCGGAGGGGGTCAGATACGCAGTATTTT.

The V call is TRBV5-6, the J call TRBJ2-3; no clear D. The germline V and J ends were trimmed by 0 bases and 1 base, with 9 bases remaining between them. Germline loops: CDR1 SGHDT, CDR2 YYEEEE. The CDR3 consists of 15 residues. The CDR3 is CASSLVGPRTDTQYF. Written as DNA, the CDR3 is TGTGCCAGCAGCTTGGTGGGCCCGCGCACAGATACGCAGTATTTT.

The rearrangement links TRBV2 to TRBJ2-7; tentatively, D is TRBD2 (5 bases). The CDR3 runs to 13 residues. The germline CDR1 and CDR2 sequences are SNHLY and FYNNEI. V was shortened by 5 bases and J by 1 base, with 9 bases between the two germline ends. The CDR3 region has the DNA TGTGCCAGCAGTCCCGGGATTTCCTACGAGCAGTACTTC. Protein: CASSPGISYEQYF.

This chain uses TRBV28 with TRBJ1-5; D gene unclear. From germline, CDR1 is MDHEN and CDR2 SYDVKM. The V end lost 3 bases, the J end lost 1 base, and 7 bases lay between the germline ends. This CDR3 spans 14 amino acids. The CDR3 DNA is TGTGCCAGCAGTTTCGGCATGAGCAATCAGCCCCAGCATTTT. Translating it yields CASSFGMSNQPQHF.

The chain employs TRBV27 and TRBJ2-7; D is ambiguous. CDR1 is MNHEY and CDR2 is SMNVEV in the germline V gene (reference sequence). The CDR3 contains 15 residues. V was cut by 4 bases and J by 2 bases, with 15 bases left in between. The CDR3 reads CASSYGPRAPYEQYF. The CDR3, as DNA: TGTGCCAGCAGTTACGGGCCCCGGGCCCCCTACGAGCAGTACTTC.